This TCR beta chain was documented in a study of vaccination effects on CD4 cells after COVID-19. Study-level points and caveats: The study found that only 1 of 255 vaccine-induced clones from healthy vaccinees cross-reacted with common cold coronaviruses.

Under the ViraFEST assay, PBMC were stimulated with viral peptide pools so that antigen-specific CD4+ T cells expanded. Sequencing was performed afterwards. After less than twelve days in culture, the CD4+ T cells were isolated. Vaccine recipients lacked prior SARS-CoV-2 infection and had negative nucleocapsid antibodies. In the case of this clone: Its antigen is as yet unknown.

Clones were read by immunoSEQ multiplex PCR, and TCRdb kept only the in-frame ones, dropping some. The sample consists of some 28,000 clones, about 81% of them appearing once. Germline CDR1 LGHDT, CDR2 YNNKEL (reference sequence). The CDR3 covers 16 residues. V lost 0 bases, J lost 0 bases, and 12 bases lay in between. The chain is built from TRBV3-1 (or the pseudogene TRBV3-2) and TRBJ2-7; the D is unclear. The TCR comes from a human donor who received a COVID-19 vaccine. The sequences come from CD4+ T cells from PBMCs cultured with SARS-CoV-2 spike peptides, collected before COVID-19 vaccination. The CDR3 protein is CASSQDPSALSYEQYF. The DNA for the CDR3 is TGTGCCAGCAGCCAAGATCCGAGCGCACTCTCCTACGAGCAGTACTTC.